This entry lists 20 T cell receptor beta chains sequenced from one sample in a study of patients and donors after allogeneic stem cell transplantation. MiXCR was run by TCRdb on the RT-PCR reads, yielding one entry per CDR3 protein. Of some 880,000 distinct CDR3 sequences listed, over 15% are singletons. The sequenced material came from blood, either unsorted or a sorted T cell fraction (not recorded which). These receptors all stem from a human donor who was either an allogeneic HSCT recipient or a stem cell or donor lymphocyte infusion donor (not recorded which). It is not recorded whose cells these are; they may come from a transplant donor.

This rearrangement joins TRBV20-1 to TRBJ2-3, with D hard to call. V lost 0 bases, J lost 2 bases, and 12 bases lay in between. CDR1 is DFQATT and CDR2 is SNEGSKA in the germline V gene (reference sequence). The CDR3 covers 15 residues. In nucleotides, the CDR3 is TGCAGTGCTAGAGATCAAGACGGTGTCACAGATACGCAGTATTTT. The encoded protein is CSARDQDGVTDTQYF.

The chain is built from TRBV5-5 and TRBJ2-3, with 7 positions matching TRBD1. This CDR3 is 15 amino acids long. V lost 4 bases to trimming and J lost 0 bases; unmatched junction nucleotides: 5. Germline CDR1 SGHKS, CDR2 YYEKEE (reference sequence). The CDR3 region is CASSRTTGSTDTQYF. The CDR3 DNA follows: TGTGCCAGCAGCCGAACGACAGGGAGCACAGATACGCAGTATTTT.

This clonotype has a handful of counts. The V call is TRBV27, the J call TRBJ2-4; perhaps TRBD2 as D (6 bases). V shed 2 bases and J shed 8 bases, with 13 bases lying between them. Germline V gives CDR1 MNHEY, CDR2 SMNVEV (reference sequence). This CDR3 contains 14 residues. The CDR3 sequence is CASSLGFGGHIQYF. The CDR3 DNA follows: TGTGCCAGCAGTTTAGGTTTCGGGGGACACATTCAGTACTTC.

This clonotype was seen a few times. The rearrangement uses TRBV5-1 and TRBJ1-2, with D perhaps matching TRBD1 (5 bases). The germline V and J ends were trimmed by 5 bases and 4 bases, with 12 bases remaining between them. The germline V gene has CDR1 SGHRS and CDR2 YFSETQ. This CDR3 region has 13 residues. CDR3 DNA: TGCGCCAGCAGAATACAGGAATCCTATGGCTACACCTTC. Translated: CASRIQESYGYTF. The full variable domain, rest sourced from reference TRBV5-1 and TRBJ1-2, is KAGVTQTPRYLIKTRGQQVTLSCSPISGHRSVSWYQQTPGQGLQFLFEYFSETQRNKGNFPGRFSGRQFSNSRSEMNVSTLELGDSALYLCASRIQESYGYTFGSGTRLTVV.

The chain links TRBV30 to TRBJ2-1; possible D gene TRBD2, 5 bases. Germline loops: CDR1 GTSNPN, CDR2 SVGIG (reference sequence). The CDR3 spans 17 residues. V was trimmed by 2 bases and J by 3 bases, leaving 20 bases between them. CDR3 loop: CAWSSSPTPNLYNEQFF. The CDR3 DNA follows: TGTGCCTGGAGTTCTAGCCCAACACCGAATCTCTACAATGAGCAGTTCTTC.

The chain is built from TRBV24-1 and TRBJ1-5; tentative D call: TRBD1 (6 bases). The CDR3 consists of 14 residues. Germline assignment: CDR1 KGHDR and CDR2 SFDVKD. V was trimmed by 3 bases and J by 5 bases, leaving 10 bases between them. CDR3 nucleotide sequence: TGTGCCACCAGTGATCCCAACAGGGATCAGCCCCAGCATTTT. Translation: CATSDPNRDQPQHF.

Only a few counts were recorded for this clonotype. The chain combines TRBV18 with TRBJ2-7; D is perhaps TRBD1 (5 bases). The CDR3 spans 15 residues. CDR1 and CDR2 (germline): KGHSH, LQKENI. The ends were cut back, 2 bases at V and 0 bases at J, with 11 bases in the middle. CDR3 sequence reads: CASSPKQGSSYEQYF. Written as DNA, the CDR3 is TGTGCCAGCTCACCAAAGCAGGGAAGCTCCTACGAGCAGTACTTC.

A few counts support this clonotype. The rearrangement uses TRBV3-1 and TRBJ2-1; D not resolved. The V end was cut by 1 base, the J end by 5 bases, with 9 bases between. CDR1 is LGHDT, CDR2 YNNKEL, per germline (reference sequence). The CDR3 is 14 residues long. The CDR3 nucleotides read TGTGCCAGCAGCCAAGTAGGTACTAACAATGAGCAGTTCTTC. Translated: CASSQVGTNNEQFF.

In this sample, this clonotype turned up a few times. The CDR3 bases are TGTGCCAGCAGCTTATGGGGGGGAAGCTCCTACGAGCAGTACTTC. It codes for CASSLWGGSSYEQYF. The chain has TRBV7-2 and TRBJ2-7, with 7 bases that match TRBD2. The germline gives CDR1 SGHTA, CDR2 FQGNSA. The CDR3 loop spans 15 amino acids. The trim removed 2 bases at V and 0 bases at J, leaving 4 bases unmatched.

This clonotype was recorded a few times. The chain links TRBV7-2 to TRBJ2-3, with a weak D call TRBD2 (5 bases). This CDR3 is 15 amino acids long. Germline assignment: CDR1 SGHTA and CDR2 FQGNSA. The ends were cut back, 0 bases at V and 2 bases at J, with 9 bases in the middle. CDR3 DNA sequence: TGTGCCAGCAGCTTAGCGAACGGGATCACAGATACGCAGTATTTT. This sequence encodes CASSLANGITDTQYF.

The gene calls are TRBV20-1 and TRBJ1-1; D gene ambiguous. V lost 2 bases and J 3 bases, leaving 10 bases between the germline ends. Germline CDR1 reads DFQATT; CDR2 reads SNEGSKA (reference sequence). CDR3 size: 13 residues. DNA for the CDR3: TGCAGTGCTAGAAATCAGGAGTACACTGAAGCTTTCTTT. This codes for CSARNQEYTEAFF.

The chain carries TRBV6-1 and TRBJ2-7; 13 bases agree with TRBD2. There are 18 residues in the CDR3. The V gene end was trimmed by 8 bases and the J gene end by 2 bases; junction bases not matched to a gene: 15. Germline values: CDR1 MNHNS, CDR2 SASEGT. The CDR3 is CASGNPRTSGRKAYEQYF. As DNA, the CDR3 is TGTGCCAGCGGCAACCCAAGGACTAGCGGGAGAAAAGCCTACGAGCAGTACTTC.

The chain recombines TRBV6-1 with TRBJ1-1; 9 bases align to TRBD1. The J segment lost 0 bases and the V segment lost 5 bases, leaving 10 bases of the junction unmatched. Germline values: CDR1 MNHNS, CDR2 SASEGT. The CDR3 has 17 amino acids. This CDR3 is CASSQRTGVGVNTEAFF. CDR3 DNA: TGTGCCAGCAGTCAACGGACAGGGGTGGGAGTGAACACTGAAGCTTTCTTT.

This chain links TRBV19 with TRBJ1-1, with 7 positions matching TRBD1. Germline values: CDR1 LNHDA, CDR2 SQIVND (reference sequence). This CDR3 comprises 14 residues. The V and J ends lost 0 bases and 10 bases, in that order; junction bases with no gene match: 8. The CDR3 here is CASSIDYRGQVAFF. The DNA of the CDR3 is TGTGCCAGTAGTATAGATTACAGGGGTCAGGTAGCTTTCTTT.

This clonotype showed up just a few times. CDR3 sequence reads: CASWGGNNEQFF. The CDR3 DNA follows: TGTGCTAGTTGGGGAGGGAACAATGAGCAGTTCTTC. This chain connects TRBV12-5 to TRBJ2-1; TRBD2 aligns across 7 bases. V was pared by 8 bases and J by 5 bases, with 3 bases of the junction left unmatched. The CDR3 is 12 amino acids. CDR1 and CDR2 from the germline V gene are LGHNT and FRNRAP. Complete variable domain (other parts from reference TRBV12-5 and TRBJ2-1): DARVTQTPRHKVTEMGQEVTMRCQPILGHNTVFWYRQTMMQGLELLAYFRNRAPLDDSGMPKDRFSAEMPDATLATLKIQPSEPRDSAVYFCASWGGNNEQFFGPGTRLTVL.

The genes are TRBV7-9 and TRBJ1-1; D unresolved. There are 11 residues in the CDR3. Deletions cut 5 bases from V and 8 bases from J, with 9 bases between. The germline V gene has CDR1 SEHNR and CDR2 FQNEAQ (reference sequence). CDR3 DNA sequence: TGTGCCAGCAGCCTTCAAACGGAAGCTTTCTTT. It codes for CASSLQTEAFF.

This sequence joins TRBV20-1 and TRBJ1-1; no reliable D call. CDR3 length: 12 residues. V was clipped by 6 bases and J by 9 bases, with 17 bases between them. Germline V gene lookup returns CDR1 DFQATT and CDR2 SNEGSKA (reference sequence). This CDR3 reads CSATPGLTQAFF. The CDR3 nucleotides read TGCAGTGCCACCCCCGGACTGACTCAAGCTTTCTTT.

The CDR3 is CSANKQGGLIKANEQFF. CDR3 DNA: TGCAGTGCCAATAAACAAGGAGGACTTATTAAAGCCAATGAGCAGTTCTTC. V usage is TRBV20-1 and J usage is TRBJ2-1, with D perhaps TRBD2 (5 bases). Trimming stripped 6 bases from V and 6 bases from J, with 27 bases between. CDR1 is DFQATT, CDR2 SNEGSKA, per germline (reference sequence). The CDR3 has 17 residues.

This clonotype was seen a few times. V gene TRBV14 combines with J gene TRBJ2-1; D remains ambiguous. Germline lookup yields CDR1 SGHDN and CDR2 FVKESK. The V end lost 2 bases, the J end lost 0 bases, and 20 bases lay between the germline ends. This CDR3 region has 19 residues. The CDR3 is CASSQYARQRRSSYNEQFF. CDR3 nucleotides: TGTGCCAGCAGCCAATACGCCCGCCAGCGCCGTAGCTCCTACAATGAGCAGTTCTTC.

The J gene is TRBJ2-1, the V gene TRBV6-2 or TRBV6-3; possible D gene TRBD1, 5 bases. Germline lookup yields CDR1 MNHEY and CDR2 SVGEGT. V lost 0 bases and J 4 bases, leaving 10 bases between the germline ends. The CDR3 contains 15 residues. The CDR3 region is CASSYSRQGYNEQFF. CDR3 sequence (DNA): TGTGCCAGCAGTTACTCTCGGCAGGGTTACAATGAGCAGTTCTTC.